This T cell receptor (beta chain) was sequenced during a study of technical replicates of blood from several donors. Germline V gene lookup returns CDR1 LNHNV and CDR2 YYDKDF (reference sequence). J was trimmed by 9 bases and V by 0 bases; bases with no gene match: 8. The CDR3 spans 18 residues. Only in-frame clones appear in the TCRdb table, and some are missing; sequencing was by immunoSEQ multiplex PCR. The sample contains tens of thousands of clones, about 96% of which appear only once. The V and J genes are TRBV15 and TRBJ2-4, with 16 bases fitting TRBD2. The sequence came from a human donor in good health. The specimen was T cells isolated from PBMCs. The CDR3 coding sequence is TGTGCCACCAGCAGAGATCCAGGGACTAGCGGGAGGGTTGGCATTCAGTACTTC. Translation gives CATSRDPGTSGRVGIQYF.